This T cell receptor beta chain was documented in a study of T cell responses to AZD1222 COVID-19 vaccine (dated by TCRdb to the early 2020s). In terms of the full investigation: AZD1222 recipients given second doses at about 4 weeks or at about 12 weeks were pooled, since spike-specific TCR depth and breadth were not found to differ between the two schedules. A total of roughly 240 trial participants underwent TCR sequencing, of whom about 210 received two doses of AZD1222 and about 25 received two doses of the MenACWY control vaccine. Trial participants were enrolled into age subgroups of 18-55, 56-69 and 70-plus years, which contained approximately 150, 30 and 60 TCR-sequenced participants, respectively. The study at large found these results: No day 14 peak-response samples were available, so repertoires were characterized only after the peak T cell response. The 56-69-year group was small, and its depth increase did not reach significance, likely because of low power. After two AZD1222 doses, both the breadth and the depth of spike-specific TCRs were significantly higher than at day 0 and than in MenACWY recipients. Reportedly, close to half of the unique spike-specific TCRs recognized epitopes lying outside the regions that are mutated in the B.1.351 and B.1.1.7 variants. The vaccine-associated CD4 TCRs covered the entire spike protein, and the dominant responses fell in regions 160-218 and 743-854. Participants were mostly white British, with more females than males. The authors suggested clonal diversity may have been underestimated. Conclusions about previously exposed vaccinees are limited because only six or seven AZD1222 recipients were SARS-CoV-2 seropositive at baseline.

As for this clone: The antigen this receptor binds is unknown. Base qualities are not at hand, and no much larger clone is one base apart.

The time point label, read with the paper, signifies: baseline before first vaccination. Samples from vaccinated people were obtained from the UK trials COV001 and COV002, which included a single-blind randomized controlled phase 2/3 trial of AZD1222 (ChAdOx1 nCoV-19) in healthy adults. For TCRbeta chain sequencing, PBMC samples were collected from trial participants at day 0 and at day 28 after the second dose. The CDR3 regions of human TCRbeta chains were analyzed by immunosequencing. Per the authors' processing: Repertoire TCRs were matched against a reference library of SARS-CoV-2-specific TCRs generated with the MIRA antigen-specificity platform. Breadth was defined as the fraction of unique TCRs that were SARS-CoV-2-associated. Depth was defined as the fraction of total T cells that were SARS-CoV-2-associated. Each spike-specific TCR was assigned to its reactive spike region and to a CD4 or CD8 class using the MIRA data. Log10-transformed breadth and depth values were compared by one-way ANOVA with Sidak's multiple comparisons tests. TCRdb obtained this table from immuneACCESS and retained in-frame rearrangements with V and J assigned. These tables miss some clones; where compared with another copy, unresolved V genes account for less than half of the shortfall, and the remainder is unexplained. V, J and clone size are those of that table, while D and trimming were read from the DNA. Here the sample has approximately 160,000 clones; 90% occur a single time. The ten biggest clones cover approximately 2.8% of the sample.

CDR1 and CDR2, looked up from the germline V gene (reference sequence), are GTSNPN and SVGIG. Trimming takes 0 bases from V and 4 bases from J, and the germline ends sit 7 bases apart. The CDR3 covers 12 residues, taking in both the cysteine and the phenylalanine. Only the CDR3 portion is preserved as DNA: 36 bases, with reading frame beginning at the first base. The receptor comes from an adult in good health. The sequenced sample was peripheral blood, obtained on day 0 of AZD1222 vaccination. This receptor chain uses TRBV30 and TRBJ2-7, with the D gene not confidently named. The CDR3 region reads CAWSVLGYEQYF. DNA sequence: TGTGCCTGGAGTGTACTGGGGTACGAGCAGTACTTC.